Below, 8 T cell receptor beta chains from the same sample are listed, as sequenced in a study of Ad26.COV2.S vaccination and SARS-CoV-2 variants. Treatment noted: about 20 received Ad26.COV2.S at low or high dose, single or two shots; about 5 received placebo; per-sample allocation not given. Sampling happened 63 days after the first vaccine or placebo injection. Produced via immunoSEQ multiplex PCR; TCRdb's table is partial and in-frame only. Among 430,000 or so clones listed, around nine tenths were seen once. Specimen: peripheral blood, collected in a trial of Ad26.COV2.S vaccine versus placebo. These receptors came from a person aged 18-65 years who received the Ad26.COV2.S COVID-19 vaccine or a placebo.

This clone has a single count. V usage is TRBV6-1 and J usage is TRBJ1-3; D is undetermined. The CDR3 runs 17 residues. V lost 1 base, J lost 1 base, and 14 bases lay in between. CDR1 MNHNS and CDR2 SASEGT come from the germline V gene. The CDR3 spells CASSEVGYGGSGNTIYF. DNA of the CDR3: TGTGCCAGCAGTGAAGTTGGGTACGGTGGGTCTGGAAACACCATATATTTT.

This chain links TRBV21-1 with TRBJ1-1. TRBV21-1 is a known pseudogene. This CDR3 contains 17 residues. CDR3 in DNA: TGTGCCAGCAGCATCGAAAGGGAAAGAGAGGGGATCACTGAAGCTTTCTTT. Its translation is CASSIEREREGITEAFF.

The genes are TRBV27 and TRBJ2-3; D may be TRBD1 (6 bases). Trimming pared 6 bases from V and 3 bases from J, leaving 10 bases between. Germline V gives CDR1 MNHEY, CDR2 SMNVEV (reference sequence). CDR3 length: 13 amino acids. The CDR3 DNA reads as TGTGCCAGCAGACGGCAGGGGACAGATACGCAGTATTTT. Translation gives CASRRQGTDTQYF.

This chain uses TRBV6-1 with TRBJ1-4; a possible D gene is TRBD1 (6 bases). The CDR3 has 15 residues. Germline V gene data show CDR1 as MNHNS and CDR2 as SASEGT. V gave up 2 bases and J gave up 4 bases, with 11 bases separating them. The CDR3 nucleotides read TGTGCCAGCAGTGAATGGGCAGGGGTTAATGAAAAACTGTTTTTT. Amino acids: CASSEWAGVNEKLFF.

J is TRBJ2-3 and V is TRBV4-1; D may be TRBD1 or TRBD2 (5 bases each). Germline assignment: CDR1 MGHRA and CDR2 YSYEKL. CDR3 length: 14 residues. Between the trimmed V and J ends, which lost 5 bases and 4 bases, there was a span of 13 bases. CDR3 bases: TGCGCCAGCAGCTTCCGGGACGGTCCAGATACGCAGTATTTT. Protein product: CASSFRDGPDTQYF.

The gene calls are TRBV6-2 or TRBV6-3 and TRBJ2-1, with D possibly TRBD2 on 5 matching bases. The CDR3 is made up of 16 amino acids. Germline V lookup: CDR1 MNHEY, CDR2 SVGEGT. Trimming stripped 5 bases from V and 8 bases from J, with 22 bases between. In DNA form, the CDR3 reads TGTGCCAGCAGTCGGTCTATAAGCCGAGGGAGCGATGAGCAGTTCTTC. Translated, it gives CASSRSISRGSDEQFF.

The chain recombines TRBV18 with TRBJ1-1; D is unresolved. Trimming shortened V by 6 bases and J by 0 bases, and 8 bases separated the two germline ends. The V gene's germline CDR1 is KGHSH and CDR2 LQKENI. This CDR3 has 13 amino acids. CDR3 nucleotide sequence: TGTGCCAGCTCTGACCTTATGAACACTGAAGCTTTCTTT. It is translated as CASSDLMNTEAFF.

The chain carries TRBV5-1 and TRBJ2-1; 8 bases are a match to TRBD1. Germline trimming cut 3 bases from V and 8 bases from J; bases unmatched to any gene: 7. The CDR3 sequence is 14 residues long. The germline V gene encodes CDR1 SGHRS and CDR2 YFSETQ. CDR3 region: CASSSLGTGYEQFF. CDR3 sequence (DNA): TGCGCCAGCAGCTCATTAGGGACAGGTTATGAGCAGTTCTTC.